This note documents a single T cell receptor (beta chain) sequence. Its antigen is currently unknown. Unmatched junction bases numbered 11, after V lost 5 bases and J lost 2 bases. Germline values: CDR1 MNHNS, CDR2 SASEGT. The CDR3 contains 18 residues. A second PCR, run for roughly 7 to 12 cycles, used a sample-barcoded 5' primer plus a J-beta primer mix. In TCRdb, the 5' RACE reads were re-called with MiXCR into one record per CDR3 protein. The top ten clones hold more than 20% of a sample with 1,800,000 or so distinct CDR3 sequences, about two fifths of them seen once. These data belong to a study of blood T cells in healthy people across ages. Whole-study results and caveats: There were more naive CD4+ cells and higher diversity in long-lived donors than in aged donors. Age brought a roughly linear fall in TCR beta diversity measured per million T cells. No conclusive comparison of naive versus antigen-experienced cells was possible with unsorted PBMCs.

The receptor was isolated from a human donor in good health. Input material: blood. This sequence joins TRBV6-1 and TRBJ1-5, with 11 bases that match TRBD1. The CDR3, as DNA: TGTGCCAGCAGTCGAACCCCTCCGGGACAGGGGGGCAATCAGCCCCAGCATTTT. Its translation is CASSRTPPGQGGNQPQHF.